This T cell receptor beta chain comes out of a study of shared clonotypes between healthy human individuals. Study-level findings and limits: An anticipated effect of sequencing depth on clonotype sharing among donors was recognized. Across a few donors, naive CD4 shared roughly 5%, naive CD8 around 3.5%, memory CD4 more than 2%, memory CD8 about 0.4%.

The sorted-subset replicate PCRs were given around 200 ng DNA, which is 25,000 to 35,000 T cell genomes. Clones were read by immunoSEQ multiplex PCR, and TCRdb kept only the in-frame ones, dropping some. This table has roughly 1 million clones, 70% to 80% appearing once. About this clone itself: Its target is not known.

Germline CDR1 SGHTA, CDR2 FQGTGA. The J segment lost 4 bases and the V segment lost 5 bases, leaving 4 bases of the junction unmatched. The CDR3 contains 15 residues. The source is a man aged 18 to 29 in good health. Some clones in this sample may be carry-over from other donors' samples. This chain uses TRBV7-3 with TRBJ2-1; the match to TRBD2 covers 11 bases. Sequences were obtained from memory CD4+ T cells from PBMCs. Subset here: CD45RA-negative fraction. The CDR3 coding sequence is TGTGCCAGCAGCCGACTAGCGGGACAGTACAATGAGCAGTTCTTC. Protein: CASSRLAGQYNEQFF.